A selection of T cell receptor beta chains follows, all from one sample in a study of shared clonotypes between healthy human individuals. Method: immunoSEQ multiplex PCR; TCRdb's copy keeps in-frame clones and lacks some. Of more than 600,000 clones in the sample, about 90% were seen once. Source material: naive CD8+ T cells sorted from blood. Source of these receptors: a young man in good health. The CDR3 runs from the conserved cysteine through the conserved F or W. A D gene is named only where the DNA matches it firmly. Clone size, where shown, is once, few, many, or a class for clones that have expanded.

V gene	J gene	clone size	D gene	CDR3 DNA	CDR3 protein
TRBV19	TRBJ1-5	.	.	TGTGCCAGTAGTATTGTTTTGACGGGTTATCAGCCCCAGCATTTT	CASSIVLTGYQPQHF
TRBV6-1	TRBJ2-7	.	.	TGTGCCAGCAGTGGGGCCGGGGCGTCCTACGAGCAGTACTTC	CASSGAGASYEQYF
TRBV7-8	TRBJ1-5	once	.	TGTGCCAGCAGCTTAGGTCCAGGGATTAATCAGCCCCAGCATTTT	CASSLGPGINQPQHF
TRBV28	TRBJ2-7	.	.	TGTGCCAGCAGTCCTCTTGACCCCCAACTGGGTTCCTACGAGCAGTACTTC	CASSPLDPQLGSYEQYF
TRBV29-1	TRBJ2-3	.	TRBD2	TGCAGCGTGCCGGGACTAGCGGATACGCAGTATTTT	CSVPGLADTQYF
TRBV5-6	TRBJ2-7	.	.	TGTGCCAGCAGCTTGTCCCAATACGAGCAGTACTTC	CASSLSQYEQYF
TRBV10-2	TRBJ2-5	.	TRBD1	TGCGCCAGCAGTGAAGGGGGCGAAGGGCAGTACTTC	CASSEGGEGQYF
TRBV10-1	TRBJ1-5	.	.	TGCGCCAGCACCATTAATCAGCCCCAGCATTTT	CASTINQPQHF
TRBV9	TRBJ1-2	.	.	TGTGCCAGCAGCGCCGCCGGGACACCCCCTGGGGGCTACACCTTC	CASSAAGTPPGGYTF
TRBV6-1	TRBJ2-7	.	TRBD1	TGTGCCAGCAGTGCCCTAGCCGGGACAGGGGTCTACGAGCAGTACTTC	CASSALAGTGVYEQYF
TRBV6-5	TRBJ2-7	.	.	TGTGCCAGCGGGAGGATCTACGAGCAGTACTTC	CASGRIYEQYF
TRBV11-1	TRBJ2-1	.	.	TGTGCCAGCAGCCCCCGCGGGGCAGGGGGACATGAGCAGTTCTTC	CASSPRGAGGHEQFF
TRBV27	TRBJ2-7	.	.	TGTGCCAGCAGTTTATCGATATCTTTGAGCTCCTACGAGCAGTACTTC	CASSLSISLSSYEQYF
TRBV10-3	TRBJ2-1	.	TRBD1	TGTGCCATCAGTGACCCGGGACAGGGTGGGGATGAGCAGTTCTTC	CAISDPGQGGDEQFF
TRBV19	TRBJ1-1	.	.	TGTGCCAGTAGTACAGGGACACAAGCTTTCTTT	CASSTGTQAFF
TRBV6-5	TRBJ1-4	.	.	TGTGCCAGCAGCCCAAGGAGGGGGACTAATGAAAAACTGTTTTTT	CASSPRRGTNEKLFF
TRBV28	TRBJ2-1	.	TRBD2	TGTGCCAGCAGTTCTCTAGCGGGAGAGCAAAATGAGCAGTTCTTC	CASSSLAGEQNEQFF
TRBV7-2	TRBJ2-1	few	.	TGTGCCAGCAGCTTATTCGGGAATGAGCAGTTCTTC	CASSLFGNEQFF
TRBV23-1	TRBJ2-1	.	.	TGCGCCATATACCAGAATAGGTGGGATGAGCAGTTCTTC	CAIYQNRWDEQFF
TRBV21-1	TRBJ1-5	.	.	TGTGCCAGCAGCAATTCGGGACCTCCCCCTAGCAATCAGCCCCAGCATTTT	CASSNSGPPPSNQPQHF
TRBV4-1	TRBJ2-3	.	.	TGCGCCAGCAGCCAAGACATGGACAGACCCACAGATACGCAGTATTTT	CASSQDMDRPTDTQYF
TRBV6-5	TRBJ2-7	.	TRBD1	TGTGCCAGCAGACTAGACAGGGGGCACTACGAGCAGTACTTC	CASRLDRGHYEQYF
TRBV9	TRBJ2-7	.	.	TGTGCCAGCAGGATTTGCACAGTGTGCGGCTACGAGCAGTACTTC	CASRICTVCGYEQYF
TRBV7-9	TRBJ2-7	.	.	TGTGCCAGCAGCTTAAGTTGGGATGATACCCTTTCTTACGAGCAGTACTTC	CASSLSWDDTLSYEQYF
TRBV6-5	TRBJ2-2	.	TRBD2	TGTGCCAGCAGAAGACTAGCGGGAGGAACCGGGGAGCTGTTTTTT	CASRRLAGGTGELFF
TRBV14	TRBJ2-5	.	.	TGTGCCAGCAACCAGGGGAACCGGGAGACCCAGTACTTC	CASNQGNRETQYF
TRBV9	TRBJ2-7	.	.	TGTGCCAGCAGCCCGGGGACATTTCCCAACGAGCAGTACTTC	CASSPGTFPNEQYF
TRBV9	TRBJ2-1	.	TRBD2	TGTGCCAGCAGCGTGGGACTAGCGGGACACAATGAGCAGTTCTTC	CASSVGLAGHNEQFF
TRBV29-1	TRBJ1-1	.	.	TGCAGCGTTCCGGGGGGATGGGGCACTGAAGCTTTCTTT	CSVPGGWGTEAFF
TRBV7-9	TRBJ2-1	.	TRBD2	TGTGCCAGCAGCTTATCGCGACTAGCGGGAGTGGGTGAGCAGTTCTTC	CASSLSRLAGVGEQFF
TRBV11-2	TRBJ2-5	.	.	TGTGCCAGCAGCTTAGTTCCAGGGGTACAAGAGACCCAGTACTTC	CASSLVPGVQETQYF
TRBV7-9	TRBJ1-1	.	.	TGTGCCAGCAGCTCCTATCTGGGACTGAACACTGAAGCTTTCTTT	CASSSYLGLNTEAFF
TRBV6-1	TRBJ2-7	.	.	TGTGCCAGCGAAGCCCAGAACTTCTACGAGCAGTACTTC	CASEAQNFYEQYF
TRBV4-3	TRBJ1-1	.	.	TGCGCCAGCAGCCAAGATTCAGGGGTAACCACTGAAGCTTTCTTT	CASSQDSGVTTEAFF
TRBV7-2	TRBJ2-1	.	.	TGTGCCAGCAGCAGCCGGGGTAACCACAATGAGCAGTTCTTC	CASSSRGNHNEQFF
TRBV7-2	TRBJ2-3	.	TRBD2	TGTGCCAGCAGCTCCACTAGGACTAGCCGACTACCCACAGATACGCAGTATTTT	CASSSTRTSRLPTDTQYF
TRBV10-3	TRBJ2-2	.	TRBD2	TGTGCCATCAGTGAGTCGAACCAGACTAGCGGGAATAGCGGGGAGCTGTTTTTT	CAISESNQTSGNSGELFF
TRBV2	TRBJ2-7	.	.	TGTGCCAGTAGGGCCCGTTCTTCCTACGAGCAGTACTTC	CASRARSSYEQYF
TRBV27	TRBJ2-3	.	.	TGTGCCAGCAGTGTTCAGGGGGGCTATGGCACAGATACGCAGTATTTT	CASSVQGGYGTDTQYF
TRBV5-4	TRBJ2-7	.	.	TGTGCCAGCAGCTTGGTCGGAGACCCCTACGAGCAGTACTTC	CASSLVGDPYEQYF
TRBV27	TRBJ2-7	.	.	TGTGCCAGCAGTACGGACGGTTTGAGCGAGCAGTACTTC	CASSTDGLSEQYF
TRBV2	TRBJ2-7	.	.	TGTGCCGTACTTCTTCGATTTACTAGTTCCTACGAGCAGTACTTC	CAVLLRFTSSYEQYF
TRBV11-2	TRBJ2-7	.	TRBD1	TGTGCCAGCAGCTCAAAAGCGACAGGGTTCCACGAGCAGTACTTC	CASSSKATGFHEQYF
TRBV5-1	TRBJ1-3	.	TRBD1	TGCGCCAGCAGCTTGGGACAGGGAGGTGGAAACACCATATATTTT	CASSLGQGGGNTIYF